These 10 T cell receptor beta chains came from one sample sequenced in a study of blood T cell repertoires in COVID-19. The repertoire was sequenced with immunoSEQ multiplex PCR; TCRdb's copy has only in-frame clones and lacks some. The sample carries tens of thousands of clones, over 65% recorded once. Sequenced material: peripheral blood. The receptor set was obtained from a human donor in a cohort sampled during active COVID-19.

This chain joins TRBV2 and TRBJ2-7; no reliable D call. The CDR3 runs to 13 residues. V was cut by 7 bases and J by 2 bases, with 12 bases left in between. The germline CDR1 and CDR2 sequences are SNHLY and FYNNEI. CDR3 DNA: TGTGCCAGCAAGCCCGACATCCCCTACGAGCAGTACTTC. This gives the protein CASKPDIPYEQYF.

The V and J genes are TRBV10-1 and TRBJ2-7, with 10 bases matching TRBD2. CDR1 is WNHNN, CDR2 SYGVQD, per germline (reference sequence). With V trimmed by 5 bases and J by 2 bases, 3 bases remained unmatched. CDR3 length: 14 residues. CDR3 residues: CASSHSGRPYEQYF. The CDR3 nucleotides are TGCGCCAGCAGTCATAGCGGGAGGCCCTACGAGCAGTACTTC.

The chain carries TRBV19 and TRBJ2-1; 8 nucleotides match TRBD2. Trimming at V came to 4 bases and at J to 4 bases, leaving 9 bases not matched to a gene. This CDR3 spans 16 amino acids. Germline CDR1 and CDR2: LNHDA and SQIVND (reference sequence). The chain's CDR3 is CASSRSRSGTYNEQFF. DNA for the CDR3: TGTGCCAGTAGTAGGTCGCGTAGCGGGACGTACAATGAGCAGTTCTTC.

This clone occurred once. The chain uses TRBV7-2 and TRBJ1-5; D possibly corresponds to TRBD1 (5 bases). The CDR3 extends over 15 amino acids. Trimming removed 1 base from V and 5 bases from J, with 12 bases in between. Per germline, CDR1 SGHTA and CDR2 FQGNSA. The CDR3 here is CASSLVSWGDQPQHF. CDR3 DNA sequence: TGTGCCAGCAGCTTAGTTAGCTGGGGGGATCAGCCCCAGCATTTT.

The genes are TRBV5-5 and TRBJ1-5; weak D call: TRBD1 (5 bases). The CDR3 consists of 15 residues. CDR1 is SGHKS and CDR2 is YYEKEE in the germline V gene (reference sequence). V was cut by 0 bases and J by 7 bases, with 14 bases left in between. CDR3: CASSLAGGGAQPQHF. In DNA form, the CDR3 reads TGTGCCAGCAGCTTGGCTGGGGGGGGAGCCCAGCCCCAGCATTTT.

The chain recombines TRBV6-5 with TRBJ2-3, with D possibly TRBD2 on 5 matching bases. This CDR3 is built from 15 residues. Germline CDR1 MNHEY, CDR2 SVGAGI. The V end lost 5 bases, the J end lost 6 bases, and 18 bases lay between the germline ends. The CDR3 sequence is CASSPTEASEDTQYF. Written as DNA, the CDR3 is TGTGCCAGCAGTCCGACGGAGGCGTCAGAGGATACGCAGTATTTT.

The chain is built from TRBV18 and TRBJ2-7; 9 bases align to TRBD1. There are 14 residues in the CDR3. V lost 2 bases and J lost 3; bases outside the gene matches: 2. Looked up from germline, CDR1 is KGHSH and CDR2 is LQKENI. The CDR3 sequence: CASSPWGQGYEQYF. CDR3 DNA: TGTGCCAGCTCACCATGGGGACAGGGCTACGAGCAGTACTTC.

This rearrangement joins TRBV5-5 to TRBJ1-2; D unclear. Germline CDR1 SGHKS, CDR2 YYEKEE (reference sequence). The CDR3 is 13 amino acids. V lost 1 base and J lost 2, with 6 bases in between. The CDR3, as DNA: TGTGCCAGCAGCTTGAACATAAACTATGGCTACACCTTC. Its protein is CASSLNINYGYTF.

This chain's CDR3 is CAWTGTSGNTGELFF. Written as DNA, the CDR3 is TGTGCCTGGACCGGGACTAGCGGCAACACCGGGGAGCTGTTTTTT. The chain uses TRBV30 and TRBJ2-2, with 11 bases that match TRBD2. CDR1 GTSNPN and CDR2 SVGIG come from the germline V gene (reference sequence). This CDR3 is 15 amino acids long. J gave up 2 bases and V 4 bases, and 3 bases lay outside the gene matches. Drawing the rest from reference TRBV30 and TRBJ2-2, the complete variable domain is SQTIHQWPATLVQPVGSPLSLECTVEGTSNPNLYWYRQAAGRGLQLLFYSVGIGQISSEVPQNLSASRPQDRQFILSSKKLLLSDSGFYLCAWTGTSGNTGELFFGEGSRLTVL.

The chain is built from TRBV30 and TRBJ2-5; the match to TRBD2 covers 7 bases. CDR1 and CDR2 from the germline V gene are GTSNPN and SVGIG (reference sequence). Trimming cost V 4 bases and J 2 bases; bases outside gene matches: 10. The CDR3 length is 15 residues. CDR3 DNA sequence: TGTGCCTGGACCAACGGGGGGTTGGTTCAAGAGACCCAGTACTTC. This gives the protein CAWTNGGLVQETQYF.